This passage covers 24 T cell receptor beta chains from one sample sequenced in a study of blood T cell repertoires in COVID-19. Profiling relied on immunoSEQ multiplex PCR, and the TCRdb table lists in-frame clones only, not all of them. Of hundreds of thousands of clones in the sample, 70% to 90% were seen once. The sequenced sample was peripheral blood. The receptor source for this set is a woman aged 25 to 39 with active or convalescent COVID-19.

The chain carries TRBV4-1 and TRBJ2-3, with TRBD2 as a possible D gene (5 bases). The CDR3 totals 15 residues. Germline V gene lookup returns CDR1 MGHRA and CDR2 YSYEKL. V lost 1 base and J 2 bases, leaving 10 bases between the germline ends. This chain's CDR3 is CASSQVLGATDTQYF. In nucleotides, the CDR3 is TGCGCCAGCAGCCAAGTTCTGGGAGCCACAGATACGCAGTATTTT.

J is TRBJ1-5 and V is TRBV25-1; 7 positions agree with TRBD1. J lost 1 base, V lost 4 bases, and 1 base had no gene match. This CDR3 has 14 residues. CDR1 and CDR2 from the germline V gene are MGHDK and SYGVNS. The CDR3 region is CASSVTGSNQPQHF. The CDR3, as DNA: TGTGCCAGCAGTGTGACAGGGAGCAATCAGCCCCAGCATTTT.

The CDR3 nucleotides are TGTGCCAGCCGGGACAGCAACTATGGCTACACCTTC. The encoded protein is CASRDSNYGYTF. This chain connects TRBV6-5 to TRBJ1-2, with 7 bases aligning to TRBD1. Germline assignment: CDR1 MNHEY and CDR2 SVGAGI. The CDR3 loop spans 12 amino acids. V lost 8 bases to trimming and J lost 2 bases; unmatched junction nucleotides: 2.

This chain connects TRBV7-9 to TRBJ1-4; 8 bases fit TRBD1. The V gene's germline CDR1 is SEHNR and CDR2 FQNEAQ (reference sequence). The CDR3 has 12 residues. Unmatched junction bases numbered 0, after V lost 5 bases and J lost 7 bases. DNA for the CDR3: TGTGCCAGCAGCGGGACAGGTGAAAAACTGTTTTTT. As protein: CASSGTGEKLFF.

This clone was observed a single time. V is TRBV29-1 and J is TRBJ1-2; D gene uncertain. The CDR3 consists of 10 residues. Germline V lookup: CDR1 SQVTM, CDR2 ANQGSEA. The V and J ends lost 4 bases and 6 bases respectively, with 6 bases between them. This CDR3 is CSVVTDGYTF. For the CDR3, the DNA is TGCAGCGTTGTAACGGATGGCTACACCTTC.

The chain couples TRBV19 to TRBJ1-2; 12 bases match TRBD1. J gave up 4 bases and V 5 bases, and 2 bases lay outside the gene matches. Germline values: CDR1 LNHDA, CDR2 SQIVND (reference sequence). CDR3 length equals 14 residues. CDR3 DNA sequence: TGTGCCAGTAGTTTGGGACAGGGGGCCTATGGCTACACCTTC. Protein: CASSLGQGAYGYTF.

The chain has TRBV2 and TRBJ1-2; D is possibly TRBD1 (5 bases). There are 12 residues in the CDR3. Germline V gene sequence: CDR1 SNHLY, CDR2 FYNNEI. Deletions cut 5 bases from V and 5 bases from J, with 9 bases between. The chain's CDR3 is CASSLDRYGYTF. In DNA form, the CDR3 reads TGTGCCAGCAGTTTAGACAGATATGGCTACACCTTC.

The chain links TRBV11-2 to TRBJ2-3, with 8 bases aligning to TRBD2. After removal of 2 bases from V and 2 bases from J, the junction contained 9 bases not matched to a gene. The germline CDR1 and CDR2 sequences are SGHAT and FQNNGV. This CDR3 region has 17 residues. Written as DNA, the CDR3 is TGTGCCAGCAGCTTAAGGGGTAGCGGGGCCTACACAGATACGCAGTATTTT. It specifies CASSLRGSGAYTDTQYF. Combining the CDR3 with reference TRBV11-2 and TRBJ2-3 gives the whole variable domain EAGVAQSPRYKIIEKRQSVAFWCNPISGHATLYWYQQILGQGPKLLIQFQNNGVVDDSQLPKDRFSAERLKGVDSTLKIQPAKLEDSAVYLCASSLRGSGAYTDTQYFGPGTRLTVL.

The CDR3 DNA follows: TGCGCCAGCAGCTTAACAGGGGGTGGTGGCTACACCTTC. Protein: CASSLTGGGGYTF. The V gene is TRBV5-1, the J gene TRBJ1-2; 8 bases are a match to TRBD1. The CDR3 totals 13 residues. V was pared by 2 bases and J by 7 bases, with 4 bases of the junction left unmatched. The V gene's germline CDR1 is SGHRS and CDR2 YFSETQ.

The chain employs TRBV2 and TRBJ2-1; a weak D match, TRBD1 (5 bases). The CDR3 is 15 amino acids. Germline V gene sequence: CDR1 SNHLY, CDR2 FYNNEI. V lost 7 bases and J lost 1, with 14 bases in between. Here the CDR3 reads CASKRQTESYNEQFF. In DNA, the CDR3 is TGTGCCAGCAAGAGGCAGACAGAATCCTACAATGAGCAGTTCTTC.

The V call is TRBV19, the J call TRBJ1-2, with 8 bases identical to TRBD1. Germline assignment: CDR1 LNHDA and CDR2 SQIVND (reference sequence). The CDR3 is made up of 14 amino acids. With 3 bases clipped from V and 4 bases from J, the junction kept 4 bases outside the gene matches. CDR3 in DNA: TGTGCCAGTAGTATGGGACAGGCTATCTATGGCTACACCTTC. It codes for CASSMGQAIYGYTF.

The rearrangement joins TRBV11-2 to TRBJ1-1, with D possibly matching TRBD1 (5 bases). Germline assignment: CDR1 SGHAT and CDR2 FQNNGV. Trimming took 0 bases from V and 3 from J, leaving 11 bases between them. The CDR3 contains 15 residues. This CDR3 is CASSLEGQGDTEAFF. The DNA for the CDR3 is TGTGCCAGCAGCTTAGAAGGTCAGGGCGACACTGAAGCTTTCTTT.

The DNA for the CDR3 is TGTGCCAGCAGTGTAGGTACAGGGGGCCTATACGAGCAGTACTTC. Protein: CASSVGTGGLYEQYF. The rearrangement links TRBV2 to TRBJ2-7, with 9 bases matching TRBD1. V shed 4 bases and J 4 bases; nucleotides not matched to a gene: 8. This CDR3 spans 15 amino acids. Germline V gene data show CDR1 as SNHLY and CDR2 as FYNNEI.

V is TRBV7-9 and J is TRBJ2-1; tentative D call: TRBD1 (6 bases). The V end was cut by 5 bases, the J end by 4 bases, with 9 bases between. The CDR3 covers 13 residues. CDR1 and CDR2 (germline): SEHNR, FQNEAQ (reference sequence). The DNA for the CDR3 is TGTGCCAGCAGCCTACAGGGTTACAATGAGCAGTTCTTC. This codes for CASSLQGYNEQFF.

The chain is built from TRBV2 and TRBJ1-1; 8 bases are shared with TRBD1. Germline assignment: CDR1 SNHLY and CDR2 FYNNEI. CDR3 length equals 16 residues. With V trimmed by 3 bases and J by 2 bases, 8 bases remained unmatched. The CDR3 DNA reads TGTGCCAGCAGTGATGCGGCAGGGGGCGGTAACACTGAAGCTTTCTTT. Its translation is CASSDAAGGGNTEAFF. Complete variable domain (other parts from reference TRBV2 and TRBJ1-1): EPEVTQTPSHQVTQMGQEVILRCVPISNHLYFYWYRQILGQKVEFLVSFYNNEISEKSEIFDDQFSVERPDGSNFTLKIRSTKLEDSAMYFCASSDAAGGGNTEAFFGQGTRLTVV.

CDR3 nucleotide sequence: TGCGCCAGCAGCCAGGTCGGGACAGGGGGCGATTTTGGCTACACCTTC. It codes for CASSQVGTGGDFGYTF. The rearrangement links TRBV4-1 to TRBJ1-2; 12 bases fit TRBD1. Germline lookup yields CDR1 MGHRA and CDR2 YSYEKL. This CDR3 contains 16 residues. V was pared by 3 bases and J by 7 bases, with 9 bases of the junction left unmatched.

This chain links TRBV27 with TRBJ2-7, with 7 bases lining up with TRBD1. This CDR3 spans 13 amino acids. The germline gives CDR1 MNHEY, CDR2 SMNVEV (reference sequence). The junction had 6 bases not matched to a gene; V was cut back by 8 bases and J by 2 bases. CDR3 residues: CASRDRATYEQYF. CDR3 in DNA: TGTGCCAGCCGAGACAGGGCCACCTACGAGCAGTACTTC.

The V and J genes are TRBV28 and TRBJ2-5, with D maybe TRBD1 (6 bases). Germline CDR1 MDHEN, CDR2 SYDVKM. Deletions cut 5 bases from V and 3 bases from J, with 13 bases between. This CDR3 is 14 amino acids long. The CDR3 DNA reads TGTGCCAGCAGTCCCTGGGACAAAGAAGAGACCCAGTACTTC. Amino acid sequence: CASSPWDKEETQYF.

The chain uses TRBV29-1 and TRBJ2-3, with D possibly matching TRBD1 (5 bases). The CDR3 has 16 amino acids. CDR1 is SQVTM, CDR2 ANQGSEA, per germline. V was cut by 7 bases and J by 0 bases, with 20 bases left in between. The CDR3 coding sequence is TGCAGCGCCTCTAAGGGGCAGGGATCTAGCACAGATACGCAGTATTTT. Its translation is CSASKGQGSSTDTQYF.

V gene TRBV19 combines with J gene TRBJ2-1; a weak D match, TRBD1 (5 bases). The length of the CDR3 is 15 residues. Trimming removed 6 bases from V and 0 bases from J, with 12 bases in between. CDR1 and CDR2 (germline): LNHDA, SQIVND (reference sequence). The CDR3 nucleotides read TGTGCCAGTAGCTCGGACACAAGCTCCTACAATGAGCAGTTCTTC. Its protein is CASSSDTSSYNEQFF.

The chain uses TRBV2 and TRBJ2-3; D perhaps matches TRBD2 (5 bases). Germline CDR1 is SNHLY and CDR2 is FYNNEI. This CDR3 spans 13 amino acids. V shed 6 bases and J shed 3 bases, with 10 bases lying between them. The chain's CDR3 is CASRGSRTDTQYF. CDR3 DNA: TGTGCCAGCAGGGGGAGTCGGACAGATACGCAGTATTTT.

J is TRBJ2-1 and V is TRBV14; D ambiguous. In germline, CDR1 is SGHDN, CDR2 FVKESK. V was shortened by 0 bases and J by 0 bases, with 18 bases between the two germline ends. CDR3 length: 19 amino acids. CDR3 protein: CASSQDIGVAQFSYNEQFF. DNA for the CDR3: TGTGCCAGCAGCCAAGATATAGGAGTAGCCCAATTCTCCTACAATGAGCAGTTCTTC.

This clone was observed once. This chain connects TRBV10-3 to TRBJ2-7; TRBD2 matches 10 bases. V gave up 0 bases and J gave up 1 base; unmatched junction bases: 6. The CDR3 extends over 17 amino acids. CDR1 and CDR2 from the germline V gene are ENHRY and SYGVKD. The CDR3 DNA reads TGTGCCATCAGTGAGTCCATAGCGGGAGGCCGATCCTACGAGCAGTACTTC. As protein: CAISESIAGGRSYEQYF.

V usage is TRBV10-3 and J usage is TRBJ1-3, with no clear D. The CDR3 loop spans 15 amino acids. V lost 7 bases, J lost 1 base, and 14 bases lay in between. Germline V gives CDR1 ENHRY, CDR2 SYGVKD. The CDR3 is CAITGGWSSGNTIYF. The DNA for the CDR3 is TGTGCCATCACAGGAGGTTGGAGTTCTGGAAACACCATATATTTT.